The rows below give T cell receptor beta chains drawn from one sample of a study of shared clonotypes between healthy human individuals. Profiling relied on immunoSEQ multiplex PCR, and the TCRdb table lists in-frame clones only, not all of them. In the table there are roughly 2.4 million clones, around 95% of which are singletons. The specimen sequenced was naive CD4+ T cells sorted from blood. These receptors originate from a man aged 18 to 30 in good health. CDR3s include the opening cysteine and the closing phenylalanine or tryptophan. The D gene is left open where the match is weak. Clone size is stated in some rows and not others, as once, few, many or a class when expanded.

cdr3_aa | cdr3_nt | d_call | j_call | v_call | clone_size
CASEGGVEKLFF | TGTGCCAGCGAGGGGGGTGTCGAAAAACTGTTTTTT | . | TRBJ1-4 | TRBV28 | .
CASSLYGAGGPQETQYF | TGTGCCAGCAGCTTGTACGGCGCGGGAGGGCCGCAAGAGACCCAGTACTTC | TRBD2 | TRBJ2-5 | TRBV7-2 | .
CAIRTSGSTGELFF | TGTGCCATCAGAACTAGCGGCTCGACCGGGGAGCTGTTTTTT | TRBD2 | TRBJ2-2 | TRBV10-3 | .
CASSLPLAGTDTQYF | TGTGCCAGCAGTTTGCCCTTAGCGGGCACAGATACGCAGTATTTT | . | TRBJ2-3 | TRBV28 | .
CASRRLAVETQYF | TGTGCCAGCAGGCGACTAGCAGTAGAGACCCAGTACTTC | TRBD2 | TRBJ2-5 | TRBV6-5 | .
CATTRGLVDTGELFF | TGTGCCACTACACGGGGGCTAGTCGACACCGGGGAGCTGTTTTTT | . | TRBJ2-2 | TRBV19 | .
CASSPPLSGNTIYF | TGTGCCAGCAGCCCTCCACTCTCTGGAAACACCATATATTTT | . | TRBJ1-3 | TRBV9 | .
CASSLVPRGQETQYF | TGTGCCAGCAGCTTAGTACCCAGGGGACAAGAGACCCAGTACTTC | . | TRBJ2-5 | TRBV7-2 | .
CASRNMGGPINEQFF | TGTGCCAGCCGAAATATGGGGGGGCCTATCAATGAGCAGTTCTTC | . | TRBJ2-1 | TRBV19 | .
CASSLVRLAGEETQYF | TGTGCCAGCAGCTTAGTGAGGCTAGCGGGAGAAGAGACCCAGTACTTC | TRBD2 | TRBJ2-5 | TRBV11-2 | .
CASSLTGQTLKEEAFF | TGCGCCAGCAGCTTAACCGGACAGACCCTAAAGGAGGAAGCTTTCTTT | . | TRBJ1-1 | TRBV5-1 | .
CASSFGSANQPQHF | TGTGCCAGCAGTTTTGGGTCTGCTAATCAGCCCCAGCATTTT | . | TRBJ1-5 | TRBV28 | .
CASSLQGEYEQYF | TGCGCCAGCAGCTTGCAGGGAGAGTACGAGCAGTACTTC | . | TRBJ2-7 | TRBV5-1 | .
CASSSVYQETQYF | TGTGCCAGCAGTTCTGTCTACCAAGAGACCCAGTACTTC | . | TRBJ2-5 | TRBV6-6 | .
CASSFDRLPYEQYF | TGTGCCAGCAGCTTTGACCGCTTACCCTACGAGCAGTACTTC | . | TRBJ2-7 | TRBV7-9 | .
CASGSSPSSRGDGYTF | TGTGCTAGTGGTTCATCCCCCTCTAGCAGGGGAGATGGCTACACCTTC | . | TRBJ1-2 | TRBV12-5 | .
CASSKTTGELFF | TGTGCCAGCAGTAAGACCACCGGGGAGCTGTTTTTT | . | TRBJ2-2 | TRBV6-1 | .
CASSFTGTFYGYTF | TGTGCCAGCAGTTTTACCGGCACCTTCTATGGCTACACCTTC | . | TRBJ1-2 | TRBV6-5 | .
CASSEAEYEQYF | TGTGCCAGCAGTGAAGCCGAGTACGAGCAGTACTTC | . | TRBJ2-7 | TRBV2 | .
CASSLPAPETNEQFF | TGCGCCAGCAGCTTGCCCGCCCCAGAGACCAATGAGCAGTTCTTC | . | TRBJ2-1 | TRBV5-1 | .
CSATRNEKLFF | TGCAGTGCTACCCGAAATGAAAAACTGTTTTTT | . | TRBJ1-4 | TRBV20-1 | .
CASSAGTPPYEQYF | TGCGCCAGCAGTGCCGGGACACCACCCTACGAGCAGTACTTC | . | TRBJ2-7 | TRBV10-1 | .
CASSIQGTGYTF | TGTGCCAGCAGTATACAGGGTACGGGCTACACCTTC | . | TRBJ1-2 | TRBV6-1 | once
CASSKREGYNEQFF | TGTGCCAGCAGCAAGCGGGAGGGCTACAATGAGCAGTTCTTC | TRBD2 | TRBJ2-1 | TRBV11-3 | .
CASQLTGGEGVNEQYF | TGTGCCAGCCAATTGACGGGAGGGGAGGGTGTAAACGAGCAGTACTTC | TRBD2 | TRBJ2-7 | TRBV7-9 | .
CALGNEQFF | TGTGCCCTGGGCAATGAGCAGTTCTTC | . | TRBJ2-1 | TRBV7-9 | .
CASSYRSSPYEQYF | TGTGCCAGCAGTTATCGGAGTTCCCCCTACGAGCAGTACTTC | . | TRBJ2-7 | TRBV6-5 | .
CASSPDRGNTEAFF | TGTGCCAGCAGCCCGGACAGGGGGAACACTGAAGCTTTCTTT | TRBD1 | TRBJ1-1 | TRBV7-2 | once
CASSELTGVGTQYF | TGTGCCAGCAGTGAACTGACAGGGGTTGGGACCCAGTACTTC | TRBD1 | TRBJ2-5 | TRBV2 | .
CASSQEQREPPRGTQYF | TGCGCCAGCAGCCAAGAACAGCGGGAGCCCCCTCGGGGGACCCAGTACTTC | TRBD2 | TRBJ2-5 | TRBV4-1 | .
CASSRDGRHTGELFF | TGTGCCAGCAGCCGAGACGGGCGGCACACCGGGGAGCTGTTTTTT | . | TRBJ2-2 | TRBV7-9 | .
CASSVLQETQYF | TGTGCCAGCAGCGTCCTCCAAGAGACCCAGTACTTC | . | TRBJ2-5 | TRBV5-6 | .
CASSKDRASTKGLTNEKLFF | TGTGCCAGCAGCAAAGACAGGGCCTCAACCAAGGGGCTAACTAATGAAAAACTGTTTTTT | TRBD1 | TRBJ1-4 | TRBV2 | .
CASRRTGGGYGYTF | TGTGCCAGCAGACGGACAGGGGGCGGTTATGGCTACACCTTC | TRBD1 | TRBJ1-2 | TRBV6-1 | .
CASSQVNPGDYGYTF | TGCGCCAGCAGCCAAGTAAATCCAGGGGACTATGGCTACACCTTC | . | TRBJ1-2 | TRBV4-1 | .
CASSIPNSPLHF | TGTGCCAGTAGTATCCCGAATTCACCCCTCCACTTT | . | TRBJ1-6 | TRBV19 | .
CASSLLETGNYGYTF | TGCGCCAGCAGCTTGTTAGAGACAGGAAACTATGGCTACACCTTC | . | TRBJ1-2 | TRBV5-1 | .
CASNVGSLNTEAFF | TGTGCCAGCAACGTCGGTTCCTTGAACACTGAAGCTTTCTTT | . | TRBJ1-1 | TRBV7-8 | .
CASNRGTEAFF | TGCGCCAGCAACAGGGGTACTGAAGCTTTCTTT | TRBD1 | TRBJ1-1 | TRBV5-1 | .
CASSPSGEPTGELFF | TGTGCCAGCTCACCATCCGGGGAACCCACCGGGGAGCTGTTTTTT | . | TRBJ2-2 | TRBV18 | .
CAWSVRLAGAGELFF | TGTGCCTGGAGTGTGAGACTAGCGGGAGCCGGGGAGCTGTTTTTT | TRBD2 | TRBJ2-2 | TRBV30 | .
CASAGDGNQPQHF | TGTGCCAGCGCGGGGGACGGCAATCAGCCCCAGCATTTT | . | TRBJ1-5 | TRBV6-5 | .
CAWSGGPYNEQFF | TGTGCCTGGAGTGGTGGGCCCTACAATGAGCAGTTCTTC | . | TRBJ2-1 | TRBV30 | .
CASSEGAGKNSYNSPLHF | TGTGCCAGCAGCGAGGGCGCCGGGAAAAACTCCTATAATTCACCCCTCCACTTT | . | TRBJ1-6 | TRBV9 | .
CASSRQRNTEAFF | TGTGCCAGCAGCCGTCAAAGAAACACTGAAGCTTTCTTT | . | TRBJ1-1 | TRBV14 | .
CASSWGQGKNEQFF | TGTGCCAGCAGCTGGGGACAGGGTAAGAATGAGCAGTTCTTC | TRBD1 | TRBJ2-1 | TRBV5-5 | .
CASSIRGEGTDTQYF | TGTGCCAGCAGTATCAGGGGGGAAGGCACAGATACGCAGTATTTT | . | TRBJ2-3 | TRBV6-5 | once
CATRETRLSGTENYGYTF | TGTGCCACCCGAGAAACACGCTTGAGCGGGACAGAGAACTATGGCTACACCTTC | TRBD1 | TRBJ1-2 | TRBV7-9 | .
CASKGQGTGELFF | TGTGCCTCCAAAGGACAGGGTACCGGGGAGCTGTTTTTT | TRBD1 | TRBJ2-2 | TRBV19 | .
CASSEPGRNYGYTF | TGTGCCAGCAGTGAGCCGGGGAGGAACTATGGCTACACCTTC | . | TRBJ1-2 | TRBV6-1 | .
CASSQDLNSPLHF | TGTGCCAGCAGCCAAGATCTTAATTCACCCCTCCACTTT | . | TRBJ1-6 | TRBV14 | .
CASSRAGTYNEQFF | TGTGCCAGCAGTCGGGCGGGGACCTACAATGAGCAGTTCTTC | . | TRBJ2-1 | TRBV28 | .
CASSEAGVRRSGNTIYF | TGTGCCAGCAGTGAAGCTGGCGTCCGCCGGTCTGGAAACACCATATATTTT | . | TRBJ1-3 | TRBV6-1 | .
CASSYDQNTEAFF | TGTGCCAGCAGTTACGACCAGAACACTGAAGCTTTCTTT | . | TRBJ1-1 | TRBV6-5 | .
CASRPGQGNQPQHF | TGTGCCAGCAGGCCTGGACAGGGCAATCAGCCCCAGCATTTT | TRBD1 | TRBJ1-5 | TRBV2 | .